Each of the 5 T cell receptor beta chains below was sequenced from the same sample in a study of shared clonotypes between healthy human individuals (dated by TCRdb to the early 2020s). CD8 naive samples consisted of CD45RO-negative cells that were positively selected for CCR7, yielding a CD45RA+CCR7+ population without TemRA cells. Libraries were prepared through the immunoSEQ multiplex PCR assay. TCRdb took this table from immuneACCESS and kept in-frame rearrangements with V and J called. Such tables lack part of the clones; where checked against another copy, unresolved V genes explain under half of the gap, and the rest is unexplained. In all, the sample holds nearly 2 million clones, and about 95% of those were seen once. The ten largest make up 1% to 1.5% of the sample. The sequencing input was naive CD8+ T cells sorted from blood. Taken with the paper, the label for cell subset or site translates to: CD45RA+CCR7+. These receptors were collected from a man aged 18-30 years in good health.

In its sample, this clone was seen once. This rearrangement joins TRBV6-6 to TRBJ2-5; a weak D match, TRBD1 (8 bases). Germline V gene lookup returns CDR1 MNHNY and CDR2 SVGAGI (reference sequence). The CDR3 sequence is 13 residues long. The V and J ends lost 4 bases and 5 bases respectively, with 11 bases between them. The CDR3 is CASSLQGGETQYF. CDR3 sequence (DNA): TGTGCCAGCAGTTTACAGGGGGGGGAGACCCAGTACTTC.

The chain uses TRBV6-5 and TRBJ2-1, with 7 nucleotides matching TRBD2. There are 12 residues in the CDR3. Germline assignment: CDR1 MNHEY and CDR2 SVGAGI. V lost 4 bases, J lost 9 bases, and 3 bases stayed unmatched. In nucleotides, the CDR3 is TGTGCCAGCAGTTTCGGGGGGACTGAGCAGTTCTTC. This codes for CASSFGGTEQFF.

The chain links TRBV10-1 to TRBJ2-1, with TRBD2 identical over 14 bases. From germline, CDR1 is WNHNN and CDR2 SYGVQD (reference sequence). The CDR3 runs to 17 residues. The V gene end was trimmed by 6 bases and the J gene end by 9 bases; junction bases not matched to a gene: 13. CDR3 bases: TGCGCCAGCAGAAACCCGGGACTAGCGGGAGACCCGGGTGAGCAGTTCTTC. Encoded protein: CASRNPGLAGDPGEQFF.

The V call is TRBV28, the J call TRBJ2-7, with TRBD1 matching over 8 bases. From germline, CDR1 is MDHEN and CDR2 SYDVKM. V gave up 5 bases and J gave up 3 bases; unmatched junction bases: 9. CDR3 length: 15 residues. CDR3 DNA sequence: TGTGCCAGCAGTCCAGAATACAGGGGGGACTACGAGCAGTACTTC. Protein sequence: CASSPEYRGDYEQYF.

V is TRBV6-5 and J is TRBJ2-3, with 9 bases aligning to TRBD2. CDR1 and CDR2 (germline): MNHEY, SVGAGI. The ends lost 2 bases at V and 5 bases at J; junction bases unmatched: 8. The CDR3 is 16 residues long. In nucleotides, the CDR3 is TGTGCCAGCAGTTACATCTGGACTAGCGAGGTAGATACGCAGTATTTT. Translation gives CASSYIWTSEVDTQYF.